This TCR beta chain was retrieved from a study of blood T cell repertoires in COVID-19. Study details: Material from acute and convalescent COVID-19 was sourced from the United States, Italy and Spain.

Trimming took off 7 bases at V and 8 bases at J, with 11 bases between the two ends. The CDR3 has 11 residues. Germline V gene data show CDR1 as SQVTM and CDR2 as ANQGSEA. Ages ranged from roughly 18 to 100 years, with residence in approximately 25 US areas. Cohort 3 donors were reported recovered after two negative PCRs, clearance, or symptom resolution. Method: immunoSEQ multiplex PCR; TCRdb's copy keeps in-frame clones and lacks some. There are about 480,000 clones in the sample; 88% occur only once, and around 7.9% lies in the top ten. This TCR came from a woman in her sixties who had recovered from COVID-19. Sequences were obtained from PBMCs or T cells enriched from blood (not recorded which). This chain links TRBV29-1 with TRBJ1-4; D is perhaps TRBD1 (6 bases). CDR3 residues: CSAGVGEKLFF. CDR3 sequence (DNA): TGCAGCGCAGGGGTTGGGGAAAAACTGTTTTTT.